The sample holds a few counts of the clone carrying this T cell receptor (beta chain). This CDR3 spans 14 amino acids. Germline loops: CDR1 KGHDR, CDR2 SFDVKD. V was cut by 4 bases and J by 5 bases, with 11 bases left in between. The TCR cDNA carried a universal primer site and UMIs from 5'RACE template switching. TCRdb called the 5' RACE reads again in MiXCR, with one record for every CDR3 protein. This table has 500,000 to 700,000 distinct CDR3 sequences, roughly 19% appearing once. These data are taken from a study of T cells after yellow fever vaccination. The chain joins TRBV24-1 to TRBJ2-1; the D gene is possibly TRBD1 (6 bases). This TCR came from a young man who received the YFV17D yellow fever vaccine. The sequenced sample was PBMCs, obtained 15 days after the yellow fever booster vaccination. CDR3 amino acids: CATSEPGHHNEQFF. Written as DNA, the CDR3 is TGTGCCACCAGTGAACCGGGACACCACAATGAGCAGTTCTTC.